One T cell receptor beta chain is described in this entry. The V gene's germline CDR1 is SEHNR and CDR2 FQNEAQ (reference sequence). The CDR3 loop spans 17 amino acids. The V and J ends lost 2 bases and 5 bases respectively, with 21 bases between them. Sequencing used immunoSEQ multiplex PCR; TCRdb keeps in-frame clones, though not all of them. Found here are roughly 500,000 clones, 95% to 97% of them singletons; the top ten hold roughly 0.06%. The data stem from a study of shared clonotypes between healthy human individuals. Donors were healthy HIV-negative adults without recently reported acute infections or vaccinations. Memory CD4+ cells were the fraction left after CD45RA+ naive selection.

Sequenced sample: naive CD4+ T cells sorted from blood. Stated subset: CD45RA+ positively selected. The chain is built from TRBV7-9 and TRBJ2-5, with D perhaps being TRBD1 or TRBD2 (5 bases each). This TCR came from a woman aged 25 to 45 in good health. The CDR3 DNA reads as TGTGCCAGCAGCTTAATGGGTCTGGGGGTTCGGCCCGAGACCCAGTACTTC. Amino acid sequence: CASSLMGLGVRPETQYF.